Sequencing of this TCR beta chain was carried out in a study of cytomegalovirus exposure and HLA in healthy donors. 60 Vbeta and 13 Jbeta primers were used in PCR. Sequenced by immunoSEQ multiplex PCR; TCRdb stores in-frame clones only, minus some. Among some 140,000 clones, 60% to 85% were seen once, and the ten largest hold over 3%. This clone was detected only a few times. Its antigen is not identified. Losses at the gene ends were 3 bases for V and 1 base for J; bases not matched to a gene: 8. The CDR3 totals 16 residues. The germline gives CDR1 PRHDT, CDR2 FYEKMQ (reference sequence). Donors were ostensibly healthy at sampling, although undocumented immune exposures were probable. Points from the study as a whole: Later work found most CMV-associated TCR beta chains apparently HLA-restricted. A later analysis linked a missense DCLRE1C variant to TCR beta V- and J-gene trimming.

The rearrangement joins TRBV13 to TRBJ2-7, with 8 bases aligning to TRBD1. Sequenced material: PBMCs. This receptor was obtained from a woman between 40 and 50 years old in good health and CMV-seronegative. The CDR3 DNA sequence: TGTGCCAGCAGCTTCCGGGACAGGCCCGTTTCCTACGAGCAGTACTTC. The encoded protein is CASSFRDRPVSYEQYF.